This T cell receptor (beta chain) originates from a study of shared clonotypes between healthy human individuals. Study results and limitations: How much donors shared clonotypes was expected to be affected by sequencing depth.

Evenly divided among several immunoSEQ plates was the genomic DNA of each subset. Repertoires were generated with immunoSEQ multiplex PCR, while TCRdb's copy carries only in-frame clones and drops some. This sample carries a few million clones, approximately 92% of them seen once, and the ten largest clones take around 0.15%. A remark on this clone: No antigen is known for it.

The sequence came from a man between 18 and 35 years old in good health. The specimen sequenced was naive CD4+ T cells sorted from blood. The subset is: CD45RA+ positively selected.

CDR3 region: CASSYSIPPYNEQFF. CDR3 sequence (DNA): TGTGCCAGCAGCTATAGCATTCCCCCCTACAATGAGCAGTTCTTC. The chain couples TRBV7-8 to TRBJ2-1, with D hard to call. This CDR3 has 15 residues. Germline V gene data show CDR1 as SGHVS and CDR2 as FQNEAQ. V lost 4 bases to trimming and J lost 2 bases, with 12 bases between them.